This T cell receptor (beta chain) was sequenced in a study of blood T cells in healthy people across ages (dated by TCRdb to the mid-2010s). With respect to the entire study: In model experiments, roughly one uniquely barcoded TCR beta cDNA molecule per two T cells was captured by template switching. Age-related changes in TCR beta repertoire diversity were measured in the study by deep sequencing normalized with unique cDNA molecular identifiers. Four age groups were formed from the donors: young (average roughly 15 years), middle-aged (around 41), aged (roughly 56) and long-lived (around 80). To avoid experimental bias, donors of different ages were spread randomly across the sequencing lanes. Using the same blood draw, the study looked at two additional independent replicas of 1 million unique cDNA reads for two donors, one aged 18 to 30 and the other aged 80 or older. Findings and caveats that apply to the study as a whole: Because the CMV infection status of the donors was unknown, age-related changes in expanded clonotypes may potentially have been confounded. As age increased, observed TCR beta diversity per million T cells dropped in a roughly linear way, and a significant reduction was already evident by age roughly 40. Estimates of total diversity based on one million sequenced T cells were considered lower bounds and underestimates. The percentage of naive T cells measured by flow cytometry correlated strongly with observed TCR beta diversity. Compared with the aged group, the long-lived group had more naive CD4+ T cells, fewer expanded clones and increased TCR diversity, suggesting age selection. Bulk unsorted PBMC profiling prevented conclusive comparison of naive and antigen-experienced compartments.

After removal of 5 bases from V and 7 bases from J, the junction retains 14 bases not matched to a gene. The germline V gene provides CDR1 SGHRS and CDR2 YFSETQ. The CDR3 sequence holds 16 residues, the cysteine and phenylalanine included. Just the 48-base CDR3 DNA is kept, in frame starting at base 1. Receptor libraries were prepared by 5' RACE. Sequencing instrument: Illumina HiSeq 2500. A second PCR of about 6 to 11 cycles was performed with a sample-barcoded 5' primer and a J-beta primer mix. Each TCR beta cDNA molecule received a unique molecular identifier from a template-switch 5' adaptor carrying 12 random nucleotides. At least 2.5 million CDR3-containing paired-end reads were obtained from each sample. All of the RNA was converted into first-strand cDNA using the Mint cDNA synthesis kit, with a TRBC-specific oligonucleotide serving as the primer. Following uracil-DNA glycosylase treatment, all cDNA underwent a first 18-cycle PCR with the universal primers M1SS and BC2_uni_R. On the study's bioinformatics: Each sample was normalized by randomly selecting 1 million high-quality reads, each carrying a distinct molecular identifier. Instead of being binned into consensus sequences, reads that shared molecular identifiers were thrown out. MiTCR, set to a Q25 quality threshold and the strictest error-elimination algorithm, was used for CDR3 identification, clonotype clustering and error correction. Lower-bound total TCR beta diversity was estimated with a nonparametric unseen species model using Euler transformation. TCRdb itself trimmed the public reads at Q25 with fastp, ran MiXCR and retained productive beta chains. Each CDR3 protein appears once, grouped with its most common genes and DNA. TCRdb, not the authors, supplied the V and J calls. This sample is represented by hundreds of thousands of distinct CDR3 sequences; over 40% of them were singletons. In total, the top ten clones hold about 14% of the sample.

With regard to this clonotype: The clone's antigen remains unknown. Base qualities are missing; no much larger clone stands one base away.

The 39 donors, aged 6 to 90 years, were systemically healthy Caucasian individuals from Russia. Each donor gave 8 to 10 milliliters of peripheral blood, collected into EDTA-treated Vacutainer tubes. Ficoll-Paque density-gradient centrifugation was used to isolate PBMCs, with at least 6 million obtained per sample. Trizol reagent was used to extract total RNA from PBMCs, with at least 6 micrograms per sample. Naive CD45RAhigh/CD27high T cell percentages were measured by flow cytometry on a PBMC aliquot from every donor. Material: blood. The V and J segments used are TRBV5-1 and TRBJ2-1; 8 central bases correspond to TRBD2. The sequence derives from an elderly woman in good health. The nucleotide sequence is TGCGCCAGCAGTTCAACCTCCGGGACTAGGGGTAATGAGCAGTTCTTC. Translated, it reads CASSSTSGTRGNEQFF.